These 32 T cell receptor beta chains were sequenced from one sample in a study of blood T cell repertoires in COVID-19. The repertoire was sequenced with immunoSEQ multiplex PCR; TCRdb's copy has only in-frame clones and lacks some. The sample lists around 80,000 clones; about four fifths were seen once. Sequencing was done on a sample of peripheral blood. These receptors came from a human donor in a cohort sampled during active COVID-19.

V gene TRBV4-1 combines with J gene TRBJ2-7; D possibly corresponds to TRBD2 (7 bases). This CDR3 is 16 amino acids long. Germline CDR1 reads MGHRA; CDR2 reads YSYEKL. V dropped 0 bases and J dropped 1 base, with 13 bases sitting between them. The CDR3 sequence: CASSQEEGGISYEQYF. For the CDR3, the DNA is TGCGCCAGCAGCCAAGAGGAGGGGGGGATTTCCTACGAGCAGTACTTC.

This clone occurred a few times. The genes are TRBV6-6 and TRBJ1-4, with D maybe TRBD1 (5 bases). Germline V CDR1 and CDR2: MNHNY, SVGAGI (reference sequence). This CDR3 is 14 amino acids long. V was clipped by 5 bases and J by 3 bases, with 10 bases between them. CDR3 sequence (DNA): TGTGCCAGCAGTAAAGACAGATCTAATGAAAAACTGTTTTTT. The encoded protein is CASSKDRSNEKLFF.

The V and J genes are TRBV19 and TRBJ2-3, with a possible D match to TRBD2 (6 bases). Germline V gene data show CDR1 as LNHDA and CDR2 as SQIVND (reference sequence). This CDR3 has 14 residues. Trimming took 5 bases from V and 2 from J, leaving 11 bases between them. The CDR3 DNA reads TGTGCCAGTAGTCGGGGGTGGGCCACAGATACGCAGTATTTT. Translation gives CASSRGWATDTQYF. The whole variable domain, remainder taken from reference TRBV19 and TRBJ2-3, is DGGITQSPKYLFRKEGQNVTLSCEQNLNHDAMYWYRQDPGQGLRLIYYSQIVNDFQKGDIAEGYSVSREKKESFPLTVTSAQKNPTAFYLCASSRGWATDTQYFGPGTRLTVL.

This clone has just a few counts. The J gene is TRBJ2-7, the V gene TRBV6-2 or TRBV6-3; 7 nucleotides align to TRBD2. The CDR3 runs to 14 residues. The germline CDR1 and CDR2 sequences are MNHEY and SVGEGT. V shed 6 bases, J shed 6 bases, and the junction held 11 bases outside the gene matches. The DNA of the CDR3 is TGTGCCAGCAGCAGCGGGACCCTGATCGCCGAGCAGTACTTC. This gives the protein CASSSGTLIAEQYF.

The CDR3: CASSLSTGSSYNSPLHF. In DNA, the CDR3 is TGTGCCAGCAGTTTATCTACAGGGAGCTCCTATAATTCACCCCTCCACTTT. The chain links TRBV27 to TRBJ1-6; maybe TRBD1 (6 bases). The germline V and J ends were trimmed by 0 bases and 0 bases, with 9 bases remaining between them. This CDR3 has 17 residues. Germline values: CDR1 MNHEY, CDR2 SMNVEV (reference sequence).

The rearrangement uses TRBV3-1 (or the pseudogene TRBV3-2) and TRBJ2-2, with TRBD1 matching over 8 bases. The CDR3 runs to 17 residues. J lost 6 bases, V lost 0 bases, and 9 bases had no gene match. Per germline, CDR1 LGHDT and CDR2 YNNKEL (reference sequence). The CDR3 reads CASSQERTGRYAGELFF. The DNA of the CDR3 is TGTGCCAGCAGCCAAGAAAGGACAGGGAGGTACGCCGGGGAGCTGTTTTTT.

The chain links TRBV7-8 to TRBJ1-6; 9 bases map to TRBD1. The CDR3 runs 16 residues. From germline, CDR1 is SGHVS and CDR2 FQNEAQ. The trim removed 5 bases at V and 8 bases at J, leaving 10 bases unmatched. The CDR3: CASSLTQGARDSPLHF. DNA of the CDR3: TGTGCCAGCAGCCTGACACAGGGGGCTAGGGATTCACCCCTCCACTTT. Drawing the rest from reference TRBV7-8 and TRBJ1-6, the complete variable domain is GAGVSQSPRYKVAKRGQDVALRCDPISGHVSLFWYQQALGQGPEFLTYFQNEAQLDKSGLPSDRFFAERPEGSVSTLKIQRTQQEDSAVYLCASSLTQGARDSPLHFGNGTRLTVT.

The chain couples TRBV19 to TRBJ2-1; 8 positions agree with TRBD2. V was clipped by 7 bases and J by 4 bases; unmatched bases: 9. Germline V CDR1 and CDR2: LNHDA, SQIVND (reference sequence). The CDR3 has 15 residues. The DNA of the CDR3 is TGTGCCAGTACTAGGACTAGCACGGGTTACAATGAGCAGTTCTTC. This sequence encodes CASTRTSTGYNEQFF.

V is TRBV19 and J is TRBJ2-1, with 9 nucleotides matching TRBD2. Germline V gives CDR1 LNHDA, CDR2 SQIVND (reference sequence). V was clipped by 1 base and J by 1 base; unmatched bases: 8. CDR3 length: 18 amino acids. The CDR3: CASSIGGGRASSYNEQFF. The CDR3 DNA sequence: TGTGCCAGTAGTATAGGAGGCGGGAGGGCCAGTTCCTACAATGAGCAGTTCTTC.

The chain's CDR3 is CASSPPSGRGSTEAFF. The CDR3 DNA sequence: TGTGCCAGCAGCCCTCCGTCAGGGAGGGGAAGCACTGAAGCTTTCTTT. The chain couples TRBV9 to TRBJ1-1; D may be TRBD1 (5 bases). V was pared by 4 bases and J by 4 bases, with 20 bases between. Germline CDR1 is SGDLS and CDR2 is YYNGEE. The CDR3 consists of 16 residues.

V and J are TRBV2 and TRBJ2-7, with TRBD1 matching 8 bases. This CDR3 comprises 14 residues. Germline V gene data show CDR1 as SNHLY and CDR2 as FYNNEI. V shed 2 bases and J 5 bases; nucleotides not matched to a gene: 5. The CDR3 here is CASSEFQGANEQYF. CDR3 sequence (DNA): TGTGCCAGCAGTGAATTCCAGGGGGCTAACGAGCAGTACTTC.

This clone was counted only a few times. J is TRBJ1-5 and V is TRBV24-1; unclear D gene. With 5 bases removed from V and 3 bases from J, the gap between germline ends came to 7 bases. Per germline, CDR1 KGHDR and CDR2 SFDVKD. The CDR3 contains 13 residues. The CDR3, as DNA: TGTGCCACCAGTGCCCAGTTCAATCAGCCCCAGCATTTT. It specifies CATSAQFNQPQHF.

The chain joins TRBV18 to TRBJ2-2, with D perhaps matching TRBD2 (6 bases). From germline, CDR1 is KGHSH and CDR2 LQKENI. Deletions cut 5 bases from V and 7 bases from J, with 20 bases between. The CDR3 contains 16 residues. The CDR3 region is CASSVLAEARGGELFF. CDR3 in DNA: TGTGCCAGCTCAGTATTAGCGGAGGCCCGTGGCGGGGAGCTGTTTTTT.

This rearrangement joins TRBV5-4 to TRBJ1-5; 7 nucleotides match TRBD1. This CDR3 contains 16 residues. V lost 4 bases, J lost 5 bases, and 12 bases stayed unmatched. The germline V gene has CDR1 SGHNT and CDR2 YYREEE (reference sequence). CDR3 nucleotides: TGTGCCAGCAGCCCAAAGGACAGGAGGACGCATCAGCCCCAGCATTTT. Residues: CASSPKDRRTHQPQHF.

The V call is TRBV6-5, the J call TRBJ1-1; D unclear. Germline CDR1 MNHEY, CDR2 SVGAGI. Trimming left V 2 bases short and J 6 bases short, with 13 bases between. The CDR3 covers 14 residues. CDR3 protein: CASSYGRGSAEAFF. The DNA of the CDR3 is TGTGCCAGCAGTTACGGACGGGGAAGCGCTGAAGCTTTCTTT.

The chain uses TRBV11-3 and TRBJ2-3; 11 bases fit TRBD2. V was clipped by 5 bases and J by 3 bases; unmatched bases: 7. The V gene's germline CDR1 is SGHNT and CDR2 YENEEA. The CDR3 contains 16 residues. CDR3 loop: CASSITSGSVTDTQYF. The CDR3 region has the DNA TGTGCCAGCAGCATCACTAGCGGGAGCGTGACAGATACGCAGTATTTT.

The CDR3 reads CASSLEDRGGELFF. CDR3 nucleotides: TGTGCCAGCAGCTTAGAGGACAGGGGCGGGGAGCTGTTTTTT. V gene TRBV7-2 combines with J gene TRBJ2-2; the match to TRBD1 covers 9 bases. CDR1 is SGHTA and CDR2 is FQGNSA in the germline V gene. This CDR3 has 14 amino acids. V dropped 1 base and J dropped 7; count of bases not matched to a gene: 1.

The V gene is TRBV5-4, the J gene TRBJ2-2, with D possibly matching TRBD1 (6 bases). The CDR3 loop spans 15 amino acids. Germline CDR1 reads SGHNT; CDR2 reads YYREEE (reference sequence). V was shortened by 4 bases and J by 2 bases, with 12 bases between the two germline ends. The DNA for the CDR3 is TGTGCCAGCAGCCTCCAGACAGGAAACACCGGGGAGCTGTTTTTT. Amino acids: CASSLQTGNTGELFF.

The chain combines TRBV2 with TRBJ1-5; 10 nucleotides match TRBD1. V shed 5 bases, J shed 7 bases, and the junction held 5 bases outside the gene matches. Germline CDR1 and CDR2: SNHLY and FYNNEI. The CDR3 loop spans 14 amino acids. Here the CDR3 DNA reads TGTGCCAGCAGTCCGGACAGGGGGAACCAGCCCCAGCATTTT. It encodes CASSPDRGNQPQHF. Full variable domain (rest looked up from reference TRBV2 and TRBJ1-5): EPEVTQTPSHQVTQMGQEVILRCVPISNHLYFYWYRQILGQKVEFLVSFYNNEISEKSEIFDDQFSVERPDGSNFTLKIRSTKLEDSAMYFCASSPDRGNQPQHFGDGTRLSIL.

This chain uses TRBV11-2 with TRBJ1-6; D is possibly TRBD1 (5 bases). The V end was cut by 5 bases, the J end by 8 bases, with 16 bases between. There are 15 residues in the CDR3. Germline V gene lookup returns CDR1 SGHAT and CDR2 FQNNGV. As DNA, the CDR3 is TGTGCCAGCAGCCACGGAAGGGGAAAGGATTCACCCCTCCACTTT. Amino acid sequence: CASSHGRGKDSPLHF.

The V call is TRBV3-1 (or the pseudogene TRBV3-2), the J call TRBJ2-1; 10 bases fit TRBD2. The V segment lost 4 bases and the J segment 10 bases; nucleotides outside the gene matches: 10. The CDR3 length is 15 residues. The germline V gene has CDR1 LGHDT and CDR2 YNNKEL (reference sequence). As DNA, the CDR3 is TGTGCCAGCAGCCTCAGTCCTAGCGGGGGAAACGAGCAGTTCTTC. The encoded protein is CASSLSPSGGNEQFF.

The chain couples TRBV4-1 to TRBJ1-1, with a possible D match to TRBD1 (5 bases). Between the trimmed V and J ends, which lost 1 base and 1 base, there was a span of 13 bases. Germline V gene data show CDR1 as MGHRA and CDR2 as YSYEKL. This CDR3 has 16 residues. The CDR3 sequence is CASSQVPWGGNTEAFF. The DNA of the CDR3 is TGCGCCAGCAGCCAAGTCCCTTGGGGGGGGAACACTGAAGCTTTCTTT.

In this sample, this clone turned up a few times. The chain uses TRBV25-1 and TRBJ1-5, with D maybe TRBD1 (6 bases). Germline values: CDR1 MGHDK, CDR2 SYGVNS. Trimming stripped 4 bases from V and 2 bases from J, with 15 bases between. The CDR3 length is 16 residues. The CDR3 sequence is CASSAAGAGGNQPQHF. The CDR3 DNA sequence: TGTGCCAGCAGTGCCGCAGGGGCGGGTGGCAATCAGCCCCAGCATTTT.

In DNA, the CDR3 is TGTGCCAGCAGCTTCGGGACTCCGGGAACCAAAAACATTCAGTACTTC. Its protein product is CASSFGTPGTKNIQYF. The gene calls are TRBV5-6 and TRBJ2-4; the D gene is possibly TRBD2 (6 bases). V lost 2 bases, J lost 2 bases, and 14 bases lay in between. Looked up from germline, CDR1 is SGHDT and CDR2 is YYEEEE. The length of the CDR3 is 16 residues.

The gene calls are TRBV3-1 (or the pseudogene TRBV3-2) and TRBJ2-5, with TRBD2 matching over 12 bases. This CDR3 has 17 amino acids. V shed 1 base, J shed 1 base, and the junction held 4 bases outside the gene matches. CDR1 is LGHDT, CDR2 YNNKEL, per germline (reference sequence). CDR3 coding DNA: TGTGCCAGCAGCCAAGGGACTAGCGGGATTGTCCAAGAGACCCAGTACTTC. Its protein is CASSQGTSGIVQETQYF.

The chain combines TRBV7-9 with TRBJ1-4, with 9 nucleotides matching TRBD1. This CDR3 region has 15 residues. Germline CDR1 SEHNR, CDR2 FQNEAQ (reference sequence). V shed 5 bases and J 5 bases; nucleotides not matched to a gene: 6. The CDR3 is CASSTSTGGNEKLFF. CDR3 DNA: TGTGCCAGCAGCACCTCGACAGGGGGAAATGAAAAACTGTTTTTT.

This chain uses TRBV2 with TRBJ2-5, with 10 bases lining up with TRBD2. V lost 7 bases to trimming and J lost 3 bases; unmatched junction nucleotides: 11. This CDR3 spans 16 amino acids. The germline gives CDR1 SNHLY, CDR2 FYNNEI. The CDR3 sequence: CASTQREGTGEETQYF. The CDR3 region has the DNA TGTGCCAGCACTCAGCGGGAGGGAACGGGCGAAGAGACCCAGTACTTC. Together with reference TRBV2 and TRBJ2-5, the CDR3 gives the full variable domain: EPEVTQTPSHQVTQMGQEVILRCVPISNHLYFYWYRQILGQKVEFLVSFYNNEISEKSEIFDDQFSVERPDGSNFTLKIRSTKLEDSAMYFCASTQREGTGEETQYFGPGTRLLVL.

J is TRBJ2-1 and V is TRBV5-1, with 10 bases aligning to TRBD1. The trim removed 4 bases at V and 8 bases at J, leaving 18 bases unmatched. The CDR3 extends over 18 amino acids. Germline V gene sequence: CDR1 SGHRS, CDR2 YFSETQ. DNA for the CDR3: TGCGCCAGCAGCGGACACCGGGACAGGGGTCGGTTAAACGATGAGCAGTTCTTC. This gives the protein CASSGHRDRGRLNDEQFF.

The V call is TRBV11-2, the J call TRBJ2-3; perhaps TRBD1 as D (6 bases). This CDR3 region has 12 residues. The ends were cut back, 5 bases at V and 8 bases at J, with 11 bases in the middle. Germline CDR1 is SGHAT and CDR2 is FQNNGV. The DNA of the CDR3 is TGTGCCAGCAGCCCCCAGGGGCGTACGCAGTATTTT. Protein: CASSPQGRTQYF.

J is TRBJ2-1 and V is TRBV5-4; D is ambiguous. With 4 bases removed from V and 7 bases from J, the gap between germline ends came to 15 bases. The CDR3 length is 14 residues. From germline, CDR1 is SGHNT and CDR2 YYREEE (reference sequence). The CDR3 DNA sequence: TGTGCCAGCAGCAGCCGAGGAGCGAGGAATGAGCAGTTCTTC. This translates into CASSSRGARNEQFF.

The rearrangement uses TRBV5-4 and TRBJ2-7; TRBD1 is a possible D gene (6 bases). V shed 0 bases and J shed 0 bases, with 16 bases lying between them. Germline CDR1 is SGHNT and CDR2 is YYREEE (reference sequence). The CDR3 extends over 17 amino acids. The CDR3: CASSLAPTGIYSYEQYF. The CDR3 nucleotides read TGTGCCAGCAGCTTGGCCCCGACAGGCATCTACTCCTACGAGCAGTACTTC.

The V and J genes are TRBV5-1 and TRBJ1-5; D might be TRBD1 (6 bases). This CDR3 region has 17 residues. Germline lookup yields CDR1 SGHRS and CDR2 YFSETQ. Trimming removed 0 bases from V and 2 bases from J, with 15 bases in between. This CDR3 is CASSLGWDTFGNQPQHF. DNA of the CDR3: TGCGCCAGCAGCTTGGGGTGGGACACATTTGGCAATCAGCCCCAGCATTTT.